The present T cell receptor (beta chain) was sequenced within a study of shared clonotypes between healthy human individuals. The CDR3 consists of 13 residues. Deletions cut 1 base from V and 3 bases from J, with 6 bases between. CDR1 and CDR2 (germline): GTSNPN, SVGIG (reference sequence). Study-wide results and caveats: The researchers took only blood, and tissue repertoires probably look different.

It was CD45RO-negative cells, positively selected for CCR7, that made up naive CD8 cells, with terminally differentiated effector memory CD45RA+ cells excluded. The repertoire was sequenced with immunoSEQ multiplex PCR; TCRdb's copy has only in-frame clones and lacks some. The sample shows around 1.9 million clones, just over 90% of them seen only once. A note on this clone: The antigen is unknown.

The source is a man younger than 30 in good health. Some clones in this sample may be carry-over from other donors' samples. V gene TRBV30 combines with J gene TRBJ2-2; D call uncertain. The sequencing sample was made of naive CD8+ T cells from PBMCs. The CDR3 coding sequence is TGTGCCTGGAGTGGGCAGCACACCGGGGAGCTGTTTTTT. This codes for CAWSGQHTGELFF.